This TCR beta chain was retrieved from a study of control samples from healthy donors and cancer patients. Germline values: CDR1 MGHRA, CDR2 YSYEKL. V lost 4 bases and J lost 4, with 16 bases in between. The CDR3 totals 16 residues. Assay used: immunoSEQ multiplex PCR; TCRdb lists only in-frame clones, some missing. The sample has over 65,000 clones; about 95% are singletons. The clonotype originates from a woman between 40 and 55 years old in good health. Sequencing was done on a sample of blood. The V and J genes are TRBV4-1 and TRBJ2-2; maybe TRBD1 (6 bases). The CDR3 DNA reads TGCGCCAGCAGCCCCCCCTCAGGGGAGAGCACCGGGGAGCTGTTTTTT. Protein product: CASSPPSGESTGELFF.